This section outlines one TCR beta chain sequence together with its context. Its specificity is not known. This specimen comes from a study of shared clonotypes between healthy human individuals. Investigators divided CD4+ cells into CD45RA+ naive and CD45RA-negative memory subsets. V trimming: 5 bases; J trimming: 13 bases; junction bases outside the gene matches: 8. Germline-derived CDR1 and CDR2 are SGHRS and YFSETQ. The CDR3 runs 11 residues. Findings and caveats of the study: Donors were few, which limited the genetic and exposure-history diversity represented.

Sequencing used immunoSEQ multiplex PCR; TCRdb keeps in-frame clones, though not all of them. The sample carries around 720,000 clones, around 73% recorded once. The V and J genes are TRBV5-1 and TRBJ1-1; 7 nucleotides match TRBD1. This clonotype was obtained from a woman aged 30 to 39 in good health. The sequenced sample was memory CD4+ T cells sorted from blood. Subset indicated: CD45RA-negative fraction. The CDR3 nucleotides are TGCGCCAGCAGTCAGGACAGGTGGGTTTTCTTT. Translating it yields CASSQDRWVFF.